This T cell receptor (beta chain) originates from a study of cytomegalovirus exposure and HLA in healthy donors. Germline values: CDR1 SGHDT, CDR2 YYEEEE. The CDR3 has 15 amino acids. Findings and limits, study-wide: Per published accounts, TCR beta sequences correctly predicted the HLA-A and HLA-B alleles of most subjects. In a later analysis, the majority of CMV-associated beta chains seemingly showed HLA restriction.

This clone was observed a single time. Its antigen is currently unknown. An end of the junction differs from the germline gene, which may be a read error. The PCR made use of 60 Vbeta and 13 Jbeta primers. The method was immunoSEQ multiplex PCR; TCRdb's version includes in-frame clones alone and lacks a portion of them. The sample has around 130,000 clones, 75% seen once. The TCR originated in a man between 25 and 39 years old in good health and CMV-seronegative. The rearrangement links TRBV5-6 to TRBJ1-4, with 9 nucleotides matching TRBD1. Sequenced material: PBMCs. The CDR3 loop reads CASSSGTGTSEKLFF. The CDR3 DNA reads as TGTGCCAGCAGCTCTGGGACAGGGACTAGTGAAAAACTGTTTTTT.